The 23 T cell receptor beta chains below all came from one sample that was sequenced in a study of blood T cell repertoires in COVID-19. Profiling relied on immunoSEQ multiplex PCR, and the TCRdb table lists in-frame clones only, not all of them. The sample has some 130,000 clones, around 82% seen once. The sample was peripheral blood. Every receptor here comes from a man aged 60 to 69 with acute or convalescent COVID-19.

The rearrangement uses TRBV5-1 and TRBJ2-3, with 12 bases matching TRBD1. The V segment lost 4 bases and the J segment 5 bases; nucleotides outside the gene matches: 11. Germline assignment: CDR1 SGHRS and CDR2 YFSETQ. The CDR3 runs 17 residues. DNA of the CDR3: TGCGCCAGCAGCCCAAACCCGGGACAGGGGGCAATAGATACGCAGTATTTT. Amino acids: CASSPNPGQGAIDTQYF.

V gene TRBV3-1 (or the pseudogene TRBV3-2) combines with J gene TRBJ2-7; tentatively, D is TRBD2 (6 bases). V gave up 3 bases and J gave up 3 bases, with 15 bases separating them. This CDR3 contains 15 residues. Per germline, CDR1 LGHDT and CDR2 YNNKEL (reference sequence). The DNA for the CDR3 is TGTGCCAGCAGCCAGCTTAGCGGAACTAGCTACGAGCAGTACTTC. Its protein product is CASSQLSGTSYEQYF.

A few counts support this clone. V usage is TRBV6-1 and J usage is TRBJ2-7; TRBD1 agrees at 7 bases. V lost 2 bases to trimming and J lost 3 bases; unmatched junction nucleotides: 10. CDR1 is MNHNS, CDR2 SASEGT, per germline. The CDR3 runs to 16 residues. For the CDR3, the DNA is TGTGCCAGCAGTGAATATGAGACAGGGATTGGCTACGAGCAGTACTTC. Translation: CASSEYETGIGYEQYF.

The rearrangement links TRBV27 to TRBJ1-5; 9 bases line up with TRBD1. CDR3 length: 18 amino acids. Germline-derived CDR1 and CDR2 are MNHEY and SMNVEV (reference sequence). J gave up 1 base and V 4 bases, and 11 bases lay outside the gene matches. CDR3 residues: CASSSVFTGGVSNQPQHF. The CDR3 DNA is TGTGCCAGCAGTTCCGTTTTCACAGGGGGCGTCAGCAATCAGCCCCAGCATTTT.

The chain uses TRBV20-1 and TRBJ2-5; 8 bases are a match to TRBD2. In germline, CDR1 is DFQATT, CDR2 SNEGSKA (reference sequence). The V and J ends lost 3 bases and 0 bases, in that order; junction bases with no gene match: 9. The CDR3 runs 16 residues. The CDR3 nucleotides read TGCAGTGCTAGTAAAGGGCGCGGGAGGTACCAAGAGACCCAGTACTTC. Translation: CSASKGRGRYQETQYF.

This chain uses TRBV7-9 with TRBJ2-1; 13 bases match TRBD2. Germline CDR1 is SEHNR and CDR2 is FQNEAQ (reference sequence). After removal of 5 bases from V and 8 bases from J, the junction contained 9 bases not matched to a gene. The CDR3 sequence is 16 residues long. The CDR3 sequence is CASSLGTSGIVYEQFF. The CDR3 DNA is TGTGCCAGCAGCCTAGGGACTAGCGGGATTGTCTATGAGCAGTTCTTC. The full variable domain, completed using reference TRBV7-9 and TRBJ2-1, is DTGVSQNPRHKITKRGQNVTFRCDPISEHNRLYWYRQTLGQGPEFLTYFQNEAQLEKSRLLSDRFSAERPKGSFSTLEIQRTEQGDSAMYLCASSLGTSGIVYEQFFGPGTRLTVL.

The V call is TRBV2, the J call TRBJ2-5, with D maybe TRBD1 (5 bases). Germline V gives CDR1 SNHLY, CDR2 FYNNEI. V lost 5 bases to trimming and J lost 0 bases, with 7 bases between them. This CDR3 region has 13 residues. CDR3 sequence: CASSHRNQETQYF. CDR3 sequence (DNA): TGTGCCAGCAGTCACAGGAACCAAGAGACCCAGTACTTC.

This chain uses TRBV29-1 with TRBJ1-1, with TRBD1 as a possible D gene (5 bases). With 5 bases removed from V and 1 base from J, the gap between germline ends came to 14 bases. This CDR3 spans 14 amino acids. Germline CDR1 is SQVTM and CDR2 is ANQGSEA. The CDR3 region is CSVKTAGGNTEAFF. The CDR3 coding sequence is TGCAGCGTTAAAACGGCCGGGGGGAACACTGAAGCTTTCTTT.

J is TRBJ2-2 and V is TRBV5-1, with D tentatively TRBD2 (7 bases). The CDR3 contains 15 residues. Germline values: CDR1 SGHRS, CDR2 YFSETQ. V was clipped by 2 bases and J by 3 bases, with 11 bases between them. DNA for the CDR3: TGCGCCAGCAGCTTCGGAGGGGGGGACACCGGGGAGCTGTTTTTT. Translated: CASSFGGGDTGELFF. Full variable domain (missing parts from reference TRBV5-1 and TRBJ2-2): KAGVTQTPRYLIKTRGQQVTLSCSPISGHRSVSWYQQTPGQGLQFLFEYFSETQRNKGNFPGRFSGRQFSNSRSEMNVSTLELGDSALYLCASSFGGGDTGELFFGEGSRLTVL.

The CDR3 DNA reads as TGCGCCAGCGGGGCTAGCGGGGGAGTAGAGACCCAGTACTTC. This encodes CASGASGGVETQYF. The chain couples TRBV5-1 to TRBJ2-5, with TRBD2 identical over 10 bases. CDR1 and CDR2 (germline): SGHRS, YFSETQ. The CDR3 length is 14 residues. V dropped 7 bases and J dropped 4; count of bases not matched to a gene: 7.

V gene TRBV6-1 combines with J gene TRBJ1-2; TRBD1 might be the D (5 bases). CDR1 and CDR2 (germline): MNHNS, SASEGT. With 0 bases removed from V and 5 bases from J, the gap between germline ends came to 13 bases. The CDR3 extends over 15 amino acids. CDR3 residues: CASSEAGPRGYGYTF. The CDR3 nucleotides read TGTGCCAGCAGTGAAGCTGGGCCTAGGGGATATGGCTACACCTTC.

The chain uses TRBV5-4 and TRBJ1-1; no firm D call. The V and J ends lost 1 base and 1 base respectively, with 5 bases between them. CDR1 and CDR2 from the germline V gene are SGHNT and YYREEE (reference sequence). This CDR3 contains 13 residues. The CDR3 sequence: CASSLPGNTEAFF. The CDR3 nucleotides read TGTGCCAGCAGCTTGCCGGGGAACACTGAAGCTTTCTTT.

V usage is TRBV5-4 and J usage is TRBJ1-1, with D maybe TRBD1 (5 bases). This CDR3 contains 15 residues. CDR1 is SGHNT, CDR2 YYREEE, per germline (reference sequence). V was shortened by 0 bases and J by 0 bases, with 9 bases between the two germline ends. CDR3 region: CASSLAQGMNTEAFF. CDR3 nucleotides: TGTGCCAGCAGCTTGGCCCAGGGCATGAACACTGAAGCTTTCTTT.

CDR3 protein: CASSSGLAGGETQYF. As DNA, the CDR3 is TGTGCCAGTAGTAGCGGACTAGCGGGGGGGGAGACCCAGTACTTC. V and J are TRBV19 and TRBJ2-5; 15 positions match TRBD2. The CDR3 sequence is 15 residues long. The germline V gene has CDR1 LNHDA and CDR2 SQIVND (reference sequence). The V and J ends lost 4 bases and 5 bases, in that order; junction bases with no gene match: 2.

V is TRBV5-1 and J is TRBJ2-3, with 9 bases matching TRBD1. V lost 4 bases, J lost 4 bases, and 10 bases stayed unmatched. In germline, CDR1 is SGHRS, CDR2 YFSETQ. The CDR3 covers 16 residues. The CDR3 DNA is TGCGCCAGCAGCGACTCACAGGGGGCTACCTCAGATACGCAGTATTTT. Its protein is CASSDSQGATSDTQYF.

V is TRBV5-1 and J is TRBJ2-3; the match to TRBD1 covers 9 bases. Germline CDR1 and CDR2: SGHRS and YFSETQ. Trimming at V came to 7 bases and at J to 5 bases, leaving 11 bases not matched to a gene. The CDR3 is 15 amino acids. CDR3 nucleotides: TGCGCCAGCGCTGGGTGGGACAGGGTTAGAGATACGCAGTATTTT. Its translation: CASAGWDRVRDTQYF. Looking up the rest from reference TRBV5-1 and TRBJ2-3 gives the full variable domain: KAGVTQTPRYLIKTRGQQVTLSCSPISGHRSVSWYQQTPGQGLQFLFEYFSETQRNKGNFPGRFSGRQFSNSRSEMNVSTLELGDSALYLCASAGWDRVRDTQYFGPGTRLTVL.

This sequence joins TRBV6-5 and TRBJ1-1; no definite D call. The CDR3 is 14 residues long. Germline V gene data show CDR1 as MNHEY and CDR2 as SVGAGI. Trimming took off 4 bases at V and 4 bases at J, with 13 bases between the two ends. The DNA of the CDR3 is TGTGCCAGCAGTTTGATACCCGAGGGCACTGAAGCTTTCTTT. It yields the protein CASSLIPEGTEAFF.

The chain employs TRBV27 and TRBJ1-3; 8 nucleotides agree with TRBD1. This CDR3 has 14 residues. The ends lost 5 bases at V and 4 bases at J; junction bases unmatched: 4. Germline loops: CDR1 MNHEY, CDR2 SMNVEV (reference sequence). Written as DNA, the CDR3 is TGTGCCAGCAGTCTCAGGGGGCAGGGAAACACCATATATTTT. It encodes CASSLRGQGNTIYF.

The chain is built from TRBV19 and TRBJ1-2, with D unclear. V was clipped by 5 bases and J by 2 bases, with 12 bases between them. The length of the CDR3 is 14 residues. Germline V CDR1 and CDR2: LNHDA, SQIVND (reference sequence). The CDR3 spells CASSQRRGNYGYTF. The CDR3 DNA is TGTGCCAGTAGTCAGAGACGGGGAAACTATGGCTACACCTTC.

The chain employs TRBV5-6 and TRBJ2-7; 8 nucleotides agree with TRBD2. V shed 0 bases, J shed 4 bases, and the junction held 12 bases outside the gene matches. CDR3 length: 17 residues. Germline assignment: CDR1 SGHDT and CDR2 YYEEEE. The CDR3 protein is CASSLAVLGTRAYEQYF. The CDR3 region has the DNA TGTGCCAGCAGCTTGGCGGTTTTGGGGACTAGAGCTTACGAGCAGTACTTC.

This clone was detected once. The gene calls are TRBV5-1 and TRBJ2-7, with 12 bases identical to TRBD2. This CDR3 spans 18 amino acids. V shed 0 bases and J 3 bases; nucleotides not matched to a gene: 10. Germline V gene lookup returns CDR1 SGHRS and CDR2 YFSETQ. For the CDR3, the DNA is TGCGCCAGCAGCTTGGATTGGGCTAGCGGGGGGGCCCTCTACGAGCAGTACTTC. Translating it yields CASSLDWASGGALYEQYF.

The rearrangement uses TRBV19 and TRBJ1-2; 7 bases line up with TRBD1. The CDR3 is 13 residues long. V lost 6 bases, J lost 3 bases, and 4 bases stayed unmatched. Per germline, CDR1 LNHDA and CDR2 SQIVND (reference sequence). The CDR3 region is CASSRDSYYGYTF. Written as DNA, the CDR3 is TGTGCCAGTAGCCGGGACAGCTACTATGGCTACACCTTC.

The V call is TRBV7-3, the J call TRBJ2-3, with TRBD2 matching over 12 bases. The CDR3 runs 16 residues. The V gene's germline CDR1 is SGHTA and CDR2 FQGTGA. V lost 5 bases to trimming and J lost 5 bases; unmatched junction nucleotides: 8. CDR3 DNA sequence: TGTGCCAGCAGCCCCAGTCCTAGCGGGGGGGAAGATACGCAGTATTTT. Its translation: CASSPSPSGGEDTQYF.